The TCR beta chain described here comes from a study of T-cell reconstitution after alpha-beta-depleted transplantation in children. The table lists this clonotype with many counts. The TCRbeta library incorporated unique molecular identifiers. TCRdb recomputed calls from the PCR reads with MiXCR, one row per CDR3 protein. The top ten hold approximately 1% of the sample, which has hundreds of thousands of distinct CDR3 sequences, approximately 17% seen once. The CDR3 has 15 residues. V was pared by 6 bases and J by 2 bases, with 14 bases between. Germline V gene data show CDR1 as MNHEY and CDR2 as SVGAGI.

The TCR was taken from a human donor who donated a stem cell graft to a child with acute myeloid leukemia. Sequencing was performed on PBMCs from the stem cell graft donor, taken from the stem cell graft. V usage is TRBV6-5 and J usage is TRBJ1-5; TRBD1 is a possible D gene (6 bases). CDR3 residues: CASRKGEMRNQPQHF. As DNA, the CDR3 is TGTGCCAGCAGAAAGGGGGAGATGCGCAATCAGCCCCAGCATTTT.